This T cell receptor (beta chain) is drawn from a study of cytomegalovirus exposure and HLA in healthy donors. Overall study findings and caveats: A later analysis linked a missense variant in DCLRE1C to the trimming of TCR beta V and J genes.

V was trimmed by 2 bases and J by 1 base, leaving 18 bases between them. Germline V lookup: CDR1 LNHDA, CDR2 SQIVND (reference sequence). This CDR3 region has 17 residues. Both 60 Vbeta primers and 13 Jbeta primers went into the PCR. TCRdb's copy holds only in-frame clones and misses some; the assay was immunoSEQ multiplex PCR. The sample holds more than 150,000 clones, around 76% seen once. As for this clone: Its specificity is not known.

This receptor was identified in a man in his forties or fifties in good health and CMV-seronegative. This chain links TRBV19 with TRBJ2-7; tentative D call: TRBD1 (5 bases). What was sequenced was PBMCs. This CDR3 is CASSIRLGQGKSYEQYF. In DNA, the CDR3 is TGTGCCAGTAGTATACGCCTGGGGCAGGGCAAATCCTACGAGCAGTACTTC.